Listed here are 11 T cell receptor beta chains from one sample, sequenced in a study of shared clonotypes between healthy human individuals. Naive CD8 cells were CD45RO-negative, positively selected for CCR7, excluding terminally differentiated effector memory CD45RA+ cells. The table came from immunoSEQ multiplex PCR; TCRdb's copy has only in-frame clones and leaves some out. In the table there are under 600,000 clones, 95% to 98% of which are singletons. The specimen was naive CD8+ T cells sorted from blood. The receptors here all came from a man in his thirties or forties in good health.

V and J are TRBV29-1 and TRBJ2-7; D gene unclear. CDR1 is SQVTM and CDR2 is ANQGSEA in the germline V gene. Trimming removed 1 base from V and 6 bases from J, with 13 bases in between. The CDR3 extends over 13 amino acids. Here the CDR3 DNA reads TGCAGCGTTGAAGGCGGAACCCCCGGCGAGCAGTACTTC. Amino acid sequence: CSVEGGTPGEQYF.

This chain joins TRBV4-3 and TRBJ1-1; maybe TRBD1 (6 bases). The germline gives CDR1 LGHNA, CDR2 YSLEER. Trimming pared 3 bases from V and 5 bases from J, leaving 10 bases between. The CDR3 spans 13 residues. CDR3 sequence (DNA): TGCGCCAGCAGCCAGCAGGGGACGACTGAAGCTTTCTTT. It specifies CASSQQGTTEAFF.

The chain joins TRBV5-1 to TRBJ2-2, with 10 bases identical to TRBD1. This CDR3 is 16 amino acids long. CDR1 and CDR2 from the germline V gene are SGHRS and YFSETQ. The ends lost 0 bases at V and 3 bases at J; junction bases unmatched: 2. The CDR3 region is CASSLVGTGDTGELFF. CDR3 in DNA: TGCGCCAGCAGCTTGGTAGGGACAGGGGACACCGGGGAGCTGTTTTTT.

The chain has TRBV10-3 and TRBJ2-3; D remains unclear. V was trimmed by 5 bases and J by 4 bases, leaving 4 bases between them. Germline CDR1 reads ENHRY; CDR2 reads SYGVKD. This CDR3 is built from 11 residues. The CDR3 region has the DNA TGTGCCATCAGTTTCGCAGATACGCAGTATTTT. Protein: CAISFADTQYF.

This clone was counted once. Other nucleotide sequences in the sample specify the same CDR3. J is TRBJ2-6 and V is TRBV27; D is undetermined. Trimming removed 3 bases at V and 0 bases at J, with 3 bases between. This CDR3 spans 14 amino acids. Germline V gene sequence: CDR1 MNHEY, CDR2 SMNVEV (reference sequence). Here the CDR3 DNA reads TGTGCCAGCAGTTTGGTCTCTGGGGCCAACGTCCTGACTTTC. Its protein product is CASSLVSGANVLTF. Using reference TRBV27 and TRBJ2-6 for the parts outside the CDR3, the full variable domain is EAQVTQNPRYLITVTGKKLTVTCSQNMNHEYMSWYRQDPGLGLRQIYYSMNVEVTDKGDVPEGYKVSRKEKRNFPLILESPSPNQTSLYFCASSLVSGANVLTFGAGSRLTVL.

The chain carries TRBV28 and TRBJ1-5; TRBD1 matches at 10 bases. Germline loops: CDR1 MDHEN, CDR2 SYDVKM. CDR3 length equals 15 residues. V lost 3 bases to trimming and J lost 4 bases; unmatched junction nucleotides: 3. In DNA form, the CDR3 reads TGTGCCAGCAGTTTCCGGGACAGGGGTAATCAGCCCCAGCATTTT. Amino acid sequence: CASSFRDRGNQPQHF.

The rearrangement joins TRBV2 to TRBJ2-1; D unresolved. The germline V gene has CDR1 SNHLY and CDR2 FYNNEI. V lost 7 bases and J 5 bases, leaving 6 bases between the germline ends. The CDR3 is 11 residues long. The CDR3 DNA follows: TGTGCCAGCATTTCCAACAATGAGCAGTTCTTC. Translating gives CASISNNEQFF. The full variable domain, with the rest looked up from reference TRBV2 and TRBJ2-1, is EPEVTQTPSHQVTQMGQEVILRCVPISNHLYFYWYRQILGQKVEFLVSFYNNEISEKSEIFDDQFSVERPDGSNFTLKIRSTKLEDSAMYFCASISNNEQFFGPGTRLTVL.

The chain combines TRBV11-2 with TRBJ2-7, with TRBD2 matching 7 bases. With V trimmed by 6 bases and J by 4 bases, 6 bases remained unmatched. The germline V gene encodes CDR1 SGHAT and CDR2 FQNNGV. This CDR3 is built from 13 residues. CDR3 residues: CASRGEGLYEQYF. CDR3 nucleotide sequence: TGTGCCAGCAGAGGGGAGGGGCTTTACGAGCAGTACTTC.

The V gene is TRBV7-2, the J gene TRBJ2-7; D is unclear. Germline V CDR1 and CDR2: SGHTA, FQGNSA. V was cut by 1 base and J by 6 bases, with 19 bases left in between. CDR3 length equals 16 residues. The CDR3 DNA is TGTGCCAGCAGCTTAGTTGGAAGGCTACTATTTGTCGAGCAGTACTTC. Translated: CASSLVGRLLFVEQYF.

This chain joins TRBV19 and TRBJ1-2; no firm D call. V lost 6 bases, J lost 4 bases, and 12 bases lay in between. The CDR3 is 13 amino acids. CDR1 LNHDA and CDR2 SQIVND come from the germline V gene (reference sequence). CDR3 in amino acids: CASSLRGGYGYTF. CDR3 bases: TGTGCCAGTAGCCTACGAGGAGGCTATGGCTACACCTTC.

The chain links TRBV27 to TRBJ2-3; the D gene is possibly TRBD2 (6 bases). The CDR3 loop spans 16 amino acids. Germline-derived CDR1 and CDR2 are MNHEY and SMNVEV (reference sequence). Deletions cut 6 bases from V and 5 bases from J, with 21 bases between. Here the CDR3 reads CASRTPGLISLDTQYF. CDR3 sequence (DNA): TGTGCCAGCAGAACTCCGGGACTCATCTCACTAGATACGCAGTATTTT.